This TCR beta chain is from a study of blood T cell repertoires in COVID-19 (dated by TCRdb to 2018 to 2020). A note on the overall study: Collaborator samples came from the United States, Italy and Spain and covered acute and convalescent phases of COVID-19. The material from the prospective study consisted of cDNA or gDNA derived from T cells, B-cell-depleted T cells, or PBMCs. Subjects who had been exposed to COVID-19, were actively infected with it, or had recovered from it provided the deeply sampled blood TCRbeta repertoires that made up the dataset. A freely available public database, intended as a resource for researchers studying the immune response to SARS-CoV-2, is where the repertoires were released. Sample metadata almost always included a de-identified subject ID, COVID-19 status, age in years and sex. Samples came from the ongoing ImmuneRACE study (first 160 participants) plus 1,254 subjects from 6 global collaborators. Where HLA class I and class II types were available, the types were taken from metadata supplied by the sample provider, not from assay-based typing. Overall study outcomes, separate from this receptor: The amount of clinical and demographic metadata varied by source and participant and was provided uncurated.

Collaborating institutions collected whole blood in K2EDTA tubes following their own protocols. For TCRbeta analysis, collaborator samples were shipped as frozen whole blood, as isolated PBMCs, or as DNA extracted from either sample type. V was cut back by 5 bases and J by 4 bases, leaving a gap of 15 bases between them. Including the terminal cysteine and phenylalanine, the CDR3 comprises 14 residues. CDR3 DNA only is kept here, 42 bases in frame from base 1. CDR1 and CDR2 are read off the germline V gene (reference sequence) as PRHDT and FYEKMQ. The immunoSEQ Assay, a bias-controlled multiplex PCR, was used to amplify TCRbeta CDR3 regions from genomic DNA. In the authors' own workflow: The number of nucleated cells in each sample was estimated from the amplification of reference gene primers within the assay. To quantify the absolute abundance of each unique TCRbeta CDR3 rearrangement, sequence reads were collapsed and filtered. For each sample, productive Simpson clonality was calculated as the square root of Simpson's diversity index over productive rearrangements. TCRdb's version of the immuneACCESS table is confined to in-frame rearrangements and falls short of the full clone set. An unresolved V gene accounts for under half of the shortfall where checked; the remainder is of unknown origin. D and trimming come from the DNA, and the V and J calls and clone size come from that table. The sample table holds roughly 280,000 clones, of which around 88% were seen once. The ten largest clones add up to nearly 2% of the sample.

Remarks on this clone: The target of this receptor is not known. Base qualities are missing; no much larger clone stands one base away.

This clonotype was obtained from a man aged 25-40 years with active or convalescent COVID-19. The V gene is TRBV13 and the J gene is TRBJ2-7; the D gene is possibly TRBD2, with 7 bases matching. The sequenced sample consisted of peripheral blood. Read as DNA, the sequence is TGTGCCAGCAGCGTCCGGGGGGCGGTATACGAGCAGTACTTC. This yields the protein CASSVRGAVYEQYF.